What follows are 25 T cell receptor beta chains derived from one specimen sequenced in a study of regulatory T cells in long-lasting Graves disease. Investigators prepared the TCR beta libraries by applying iRepertoire HTBI primers and Arm-PCR of CDR3 regions. TCRdb used MiXCR to reprocess the multiplex PCR reads, holding one entry per CDR3 protein. The sample shows around 500,000 distinct CDR3 sequences, more than 15% of them seen only once. Time point in this sample: newly diagnosed GD, antithyroid drugs for less than 3 months. PBMCs provided the RNA from which the TCR library was made. This sample was also put to use in a study of T cells in Graves' hyperthyroidism and ophthalmopathy.

The material sequenced was peripheral blood mononuclear cells (PBMCs), taken at new diagnosis, from a patient treated with antithyroid drugs. The receptors come from a woman aged 40 to 65 with Graves disease.

In its sample, this clonotype was seen many times. CDR3 DNA sequence: TGTGCCAGCTCCGGGACACTGGCTTCACCCCTCCACTTT. Residues: CASSGTLASPLHF. This chain uses TRBV6-2 or TRBV6-3 with TRBJ1-6, with D maybe TRBD1 (6 bases). Between the trimmed V and J ends, which lost 8 bases and 9 bases, there was a span of 14 bases. Germline CDR1 reads MNHEY; CDR2 reads SVGEGT. This CDR3 region has 13 residues.

This chain connects TRBV20-1 to TRBJ2-2; 7 nucleotides agree with TRBD2. Germline CDR1 DFQATT, CDR2 SNEGSKA (reference sequence). The V gene end was trimmed by 2 bases and the J gene end by 3 bases; junction bases not matched to a gene: 3. This CDR3 is built from 14 residues. The CDR3 protein is CSARWEGYTGELFF. The DNA for the CDR3 is TGCAGTGCTAGATGGGAGGGGTACACCGGGGAGCTGTTTTTT.

The rearrangement joins TRBV28 to TRBJ2-5; D may be TRBD1 or TRBD2 (5 bases each). CDR1 MDHEN and CDR2 SYDVKM come from the germline V gene. The CDR3 length is 15 residues. The germline V and J ends were trimmed by 4 bases and 4 bases, with 16 bases remaining between them. The CDR3, as DNA: TGTGCCAGCAGTTCCCTACTCCCTGGGGGAGAGACCCAGTACTTC. This codes for CASSSLLPGGETQYF. Full variable domain (outside the CDR3, taken from reference TRBV28 and TRBJ2-5): DVKVTQSSRYLVKRTGEKVFLECVQDMDHENMFWYRQDPGLGLRLIYFSYDVKMKEKGDIPEGYSVSREKKERFSLILESASTNQTSMYLCASSSLLPGGETQYFGPGTRLLVL.

This clonotype was detected many times. This chain uses TRBV3-1 with TRBJ1-5; a weak D match, TRBD1 (5 bases). The CDR3 sequence is 14 residues long. V lost 4 bases and J lost 8, with 15 bases in between. Germline V gene lookup returns CDR1 LGHDT and CDR2 YNNKEL (reference sequence). CDR3 protein: CASSPSGPGEPQHF. In DNA, the CDR3 is TGTGCCAGCAGCCCTTCAGGGCCCGGGGAGCCCCAGCATTTT.

This clonotype occurred a few times. V usage is TRBV11-3 and J usage is TRBJ2-7; D remains ambiguous. CDR3 size: 13 residues. V lost 3 bases and J 5 bases, leaving 11 bases between the germline ends. Germline loops: CDR1 SGHNT, CDR2 YENEEA. In DNA form, the CDR3 reads TGTGCCAGCAGCTTTGACCGAGCTAACGAGCAGTACTTC. Protein sequence: CASSFDRANEQYF.

The CDR3 DNA reads as TGTGCCAGCAGTGTTAAGGGCAATCAGCCCCAGCATTTT. It is translated as CASSVKGNQPQHF. The J gene is TRBJ1-5, the V gene TRBV25-1; D remains unclear. Trimming pared 4 bases from V and 2 bases from J, leaving 6 bases between. The CDR3 has 13 residues. The germline V gene encodes CDR1 MGHDK and CDR2 SYGVNS.

This clonotype was detected a few times. The J gene is TRBJ1-4, the V gene TRBV12-3 or TRBV12-4; tentatively, D is TRBD1 (6 bases). The CDR3 consists of 14 residues. V dropped 3 bases and J dropped 5 bases, with 10 bases sitting between them. The CDR3 loop is CASSFQGRNEKLFF. In DNA, the CDR3 is TGTGCCAGCAGTTTCCAGGGGCGGAATGAAAAACTGTTTTTT.

This clonotype occurred many times. The chain carries TRBV28 and TRBJ1-1; D possibly corresponds to TRBD1 (6 bases). The V gene lost 0 bases and the J gene lost 1 base, with 12 bases spanning the gap. The germline V gene encodes CDR1 MDHEN and CDR2 SYDVKM. This CDR3 region has 16 residues. In nucleotides, the CDR3 is TGTGCCAGCAGTTTATGGGCGACAGGCCAGAACACTGAAGCTTTCTTT. It specifies CASSLWATGQNTEAFF. Complete variable domain (other parts from reference TRBV28 and TRBJ1-1): DVKVTQSSRYLVKRTGEKVFLECVQDMDHENMFWYRQDPGLGLRLIYFSYDVKMKEKGDIPEGYSVSREKKERFSLILESASTNQTSMYLCASSLWATGQNTEAFFGQGTRLTVV.

This clonotype was seen only a few times. The chain joins TRBV12-3 or TRBV12-4 to TRBJ2-3; TRBD2 is a possible D gene (5 bases). The CDR3 consists of 15 residues. Trimming stripped 3 bases from V and 0 bases from J, with 10 bases between. The CDR3 DNA reads as TGTGCCAGCAGTTTGAGGGTGCTTAGCACAGATACGCAGTATTTT. Its protein is CASSLRVLSTDTQYF.

The sample holds many counts of this clonotype. The V call is TRBV3-1, the J call TRBJ2-3; 7 bases map to TRBD2. The germline gives CDR1 LGHDT, CDR2 YNNKEL (reference sequence). J was trimmed by 3 bases and V by 4 bases; bases with no gene match: 10. The CDR3 has 16 residues. The CDR3 DNA is TGTGCCAGCAGCCGAACTGGGGGGGGTTGGACAGATACGCAGTATTTT. It yields the protein CASSRTGGGWTDTQYF.

As regards this clonotype: This may stem from a read error, because a much larger clone lies one nucleotide away. The chain uses TRBV5-1 and TRBJ2-7; 8 bases align to TRBD2. Germline trimming cut 0 bases from V and 2 bases from J; bases unmatched to any gene: 7. CDR1 SGHRS and CDR2 YFSETQ come from the germline V gene. The CDR3 runs 16 residues. The CDR3 spells CASSLEAAGAPYEQYF. The CDR3 DNA reads as TGCGCCAGCAGCTTGGAGGCAGCGGGGGCACCCTACGAGCAGTACTTC.

This clonotype has a handful of counts. V usage is TRBV5-1 and J usage is TRBJ1-6; D is unclear. Germline loops: CDR1 SGHRS, CDR2 YFSETQ. V was shortened by 4 bases and J by 4 bases, with 9 bases between the two germline ends. The CDR3 is 14 amino acids. CDR3 DNA: TGCGCCAGCAGCCCGGACGAGTATAATTCACCCCTCCACTTT. Translation gives CASSPDEYNSPLHF. Looking up the rest from reference TRBV5-1 and TRBJ1-6 gives the full variable domain: KAGVTQTPRYLIKTRGQQVTLSCSPISGHRSVSWYQQTPGQGLQFLFEYFSETQRNKGNFPGRFSGRQFSNSRSEMNVSTLELGDSALYLCASSPDEYNSPLHFGNGTRLTVT.

This clonotype was seen more than once but under ten times. V and J are TRBV27 and TRBJ1-6, with TRBD1 matching over 7 bases. CDR3 length: 17 amino acids. Germline-derived CDR1 and CDR2 are MNHEY and SMNVEV (reference sequence). Unmatched junction bases numbered 16, after V lost 6 bases and J lost 8 bases. CDR3: CASSPLRLRDRDSPLHF. Here the CDR3 DNA reads TGTGCCAGCAGCCCGCTAAGGCTCCGGGACAGAGATTCACCCCTCCACTTT.

Ten or more counts support this clonotype. The chain carries TRBV2 and TRBJ2-2, with D hard to call. Trimming took 4 bases from V and 2 from J, leaving 11 bases between them. This CDR3 has 15 amino acids. The germline V gene encodes CDR1 SNHLY and CDR2 FYNNEI. The chain's CDR3 is CASSVAESNTGELFF. The CDR3 bases are TGTGCCAGCAGTGTGGCGGAGAGCAACACCGGGGAGCTGTTTTTT. The entire variable domain, with the rest obtained from reference TRBV2 and TRBJ2-2, is as follows: EPEVTQTPSHQVTQMGQEVILRCVPISNHLYFYWYRQILGQKVEFLVSFYNNEISEKSEIFDDQFSVERPDGSNFTLKIRSTKLEDSAMYFCASSVAESNTGELFFGEGSRLTVL.

This clonotype has at least ten counts. The chain is built from TRBV3-1 and TRBJ2-4; 7 nucleotides agree with TRBD1. Germline CDR1 LGHDT, CDR2 YNNKEL (reference sequence). J gave up 4 bases and V 3 bases, and 9 bases lay outside the gene matches. The CDR3 length is 16 residues. CDR3 amino acids: CASSQGIGTAKNIQYF. The CDR3 DNA sequence: TGTGCCAGCAGCCAGGGGATAGGGACAGCTAAAAACATTCAGTACTTC.

This chain links TRBV20-1 with TRBJ2-7, with 7 bases that match TRBD1. Germline V lookup: CDR1 DFQATT, CDR2 SNEGSKA (reference sequence). The CDR3 consists of 13 residues. Trimming removed 3 bases from V and 7 bases from J; junction bases left unmatched: 9. CDR3 sequence (DNA): TGCAGTGCTAGTAAGGGGGCTCGCTGGGAGCAGTACTTC. Translated: CSASKGARWEQYF.

The chain links TRBV5-1 to TRBJ1-2, with D tentatively TRBD1 (5 bases). The germline gives CDR1 SGHRS, CDR2 YFSETQ. CDR3 size: 15 residues. The V end lost 4 bases, the J end lost 1 base, and 14 bases lay between the germline ends. The CDR3 DNA follows: TGCGCCAGCAGCGAGATTGGGGGAAGTAACTATGGCTACACCTTC. Translated, it gives CASSEIGGSNYGYTF. Using reference TRBV5-1 and TRBJ1-2 for the parts outside the CDR3, the full variable domain is KAGVTQTPRYLIKTRGQQVTLSCSPISGHRSVSWYQQTPGQGLQFLFEYFSETQRNKGNFPGRFSGRQFSNSRSEMNVSTLELGDSALYLCASSEIGGSNYGYTFGSGTRLTVV.

The rearrangement joins TRBV5-1 to TRBJ2-5; the D gene is possibly TRBD1 (6 bases). Trimming cost V 5 bases and J 2 bases, with 7 bases left between them. Germline V lookup: CDR1 SGHRS, CDR2 YFSETQ. The CDR3 consists of 12 residues. The CDR3 region has the DNA TGCGCCAGCAGGGACAGACAAGAGACCCAGTACTTC. Protein: CASRDRQETQYF.

This clonotype was seen many times. The V and J genes are TRBV28 and TRBJ2-1; TRBD1 matches 7 bases. Trimming cost V 3 bases and J 4 bases; bases outside gene matches: 6. This CDR3 is 15 amino acids long. CDR1 is MDHEN, CDR2 SYDVKM, per germline. For the CDR3, the DNA is TGTGCCAGCAGTTTCCCCGGGACAGATTACAATGAGCAGTTCTTC. As protein: CASSFPGTDYNEQFF. The variable domain in full, with the rest retrieved from reference TRBV28 and TRBJ2-1, is DVKVTQSSRYLVKRTGEKVFLECVQDMDHENMFWYRQDPGLGLRLIYFSYDVKMKEKGDIPEGYSVSREKKERFSLILESASTNQTSMYLCASSFPGTDYNEQFFGPGTRLTVL.

Note on this clonotype: Given the absence of the conserved phenylalanine or tryptophan at the CDR3 end, a read error is likely. This chain links TRBV30 with TRBJ2-2; the match to TRBD1 covers 7 bases. Germline V gives CDR1 GTSNPN, CDR2 SVGIG (reference sequence). The CDR3 is made up of 13 amino acids. With V trimmed by 2 bases and J by 7 bases, 4 bases remained unmatched. CDR3 sequence reads: CAWSIQGIGELFS. CDR3 in DNA: TGTGCCTGGAGTATACAGGGGATCGGGGAGCTGTTTTCT.

The V gene is TRBV2, the J gene TRBJ1-2; D perhaps matches TRBD1 (5 bases). V was trimmed by 7 bases and J by 4 bases, leaving 19 bases between them. In germline, CDR1 is SNHLY, CDR2 FYNNEI. The CDR3 totals 15 residues. CDR3 sequence (DNA): TGTGCCAGCATCGGAGAAGGCAGGGCCCTCTATGGCTACACCTTC. This encodes CASIGEGRALYGYTF.

This clonotype was seen repeatedly, ten times or more. The chain uses TRBV6-1 and TRBJ2-1, with a tentative D call TRBD2 (5 bases). The CDR3 spans 14 residues. Between the trimmed V and J ends, which lost 5 bases and 7 bases, there was a span of 15 bases. CDR1 is MNHNS and CDR2 is SASEGT in the germline V gene. CDR3 amino acids: CASSLRVPGNEQFF. As DNA, the CDR3 is TGTGCCAGCAGTCTCCGGGTCCCGGGAAATGAGCAGTTCTTC.

This clonotype was seen many times. The chain combines TRBV3-1 with TRBJ1-4; D perhaps matches TRBD1 (6 bases). Trimming removed 0 bases from V and 9 bases from J, with 11 bases in between. CDR1 and CDR2 from the germline V gene are LGHDT and YNNKEL (reference sequence). The CDR3 has 14 residues. The CDR3 reads CASSQEGGGKKLFF. The DNA for the CDR3 is TGTGCCAGCAGCCAAGAAGGAGGGGGGAAAAAACTGTTTTTT.

The chain recombines TRBV3-1 with TRBJ1-6, with TRBD1 identical over 7 bases. The CDR3 has 12 residues. The J segment lost 8 bases and the V segment lost 6 bases, leaving 1 base of the junction unmatched. The germline V gene has CDR1 LGHDT and CDR2 YNNKEL (reference sequence). DNA of the CDR3: TGTGCCAGCAGGGGGACAGATTCACCCCTCCACTTT. Its translation is CASRGTDSPLHF.

A remark on this clonotype: The junction and the germline gene differ at one end; a read error may be behind it. The V and J genes are TRBV5-1 and TRBJ2-7; 8 positions match TRBD1. The CDR3 extends over 15 amino acids. In germline, CDR1 is SGHRS, CDR2 YFSETQ. CDR3 region: CASSLGTGAIYEQYF. In DNA form, the CDR3 reads TGTGCCAGCAGCTTGGGGACAGGAGCCATCTACGAGCAGTACTTC.